One sample yielded the 15 T cell receptor beta chains listed below, sequenced in a study of blood T cell repertoires in COVID-19. Measured with immunoSEQ multiplex PCR; TCRdb has only the in-frame clones, and not every one. The sample consists of more than 200,000 clones, about 79% of them appearing once. Sample: peripheral blood. These receptors all come from a middle-aged woman who had recovered from COVID-19.

This chain connects TRBV24-1 to TRBJ2-1; 10 nucleotides align to TRBD1. The CDR3 extends over 15 amino acids. J gave up 8 bases and V 4 bases, and 7 bases lay outside the gene matches. The germline V gene has CDR1 KGHDR and CDR2 SFDVKD. The CDR3 DNA is TGTGCCACCAGTGACCCGACAGGGGGCGGTGATGAGCAGTTCTTC. It translates to CATSDPTGGGDEQFF.

The gene calls are TRBV5-6 and TRBJ2-7; TRBD1 matches at 7 bases. The V and J ends lost 0 bases and 3 bases, in that order; junction bases with no gene match: 6. CDR1 and CDR2 from the germline V gene are SGHDT and YYEEEE. CDR3 length equals 15 residues. CDR3 coding DNA: TGTGCCAGCAGCTTGGAACCGGGACAGTTCTACGAGCAGTACTTC. This gives the protein CASSLEPGQFYEQYF. Filled out from reference TRBV5-6 and TRBJ2-7, the complete variable domain reads DAGVTQSPTHLIKTRGQQVTLRCSPKSGHDTVSWYQQALGQGPQFIFQYYEEEERQRGNFPDRFSGHQFPNYSSELNVNALLLGDSALYLCASSLEPGQFYEQYFGPGTRLTVT.

Remarks on this clone: The same CDR3 also results from other DNA sequences found in this sample. The CDR3 DNA follows: TGTGCCAGCTCACTTGGGACAGGAGACCAGCCCCAGCATTTT. This gives the protein CASSLGTGDQPQHF. J is TRBJ1-5 and V is TRBV18, with 8 bases lining up with TRBD1. Trimming at V came to 4 bases and at J to 7 bases, leaving 6 bases not matched to a gene. This CDR3 region has 14 residues. Germline-derived CDR1 and CDR2 are KGHSH and LQKENI.

By proportion, this clone is medium-sized. CDR3 bases: TGTGCCAGCAGCTTTCGCCAGGGAGGGTTTTATGAAGCTTTCTTT. Residues: CASSFRQGGFYEAFF. This chain links TRBV11-3 with TRBJ1-1, with a weak D call TRBD1 (5 bases). The CDR3 spans 15 residues. V lost 3 bases, J lost 7 bases, and 18 bases lay in between. Germline V gene lookup returns CDR1 SGHNT and CDR2 YENEEA.

The chain couples TRBV7-8 to TRBJ1-6, with 7 bases fitting TRBD1. Per the germline V gene, CDR1 is SGHVS and CDR2 is FQNEAQ. The V and J ends lost 8 bases and 6 bases, in that order; junction bases with no gene match: 4. This CDR3 spans 13 amino acids. CDR3 DNA sequence: TGTGCCAGCCAGGGACAGATTAATTCACCCCTCCACTTT. Its protein product is CASQGQINSPLHF.

This chain joins TRBV18 and TRBJ2-3, with 8 bases lining up with TRBD1. V shed 4 bases and J 2 bases; nucleotides not matched to a gene: 5. Germline CDR1 KGHSH, CDR2 LQKENI. The CDR3 consists of 15 residues. CDR3 sequence (DNA): TGTGCCAGCTCACAAGGACAGGGAAACACAGATACGCAGTATTTT. It yields the protein CASSQGQGNTDTQYF. The full variable domain, rest sourced from reference TRBV18 and TRBJ2-3, is NAGVMQNPRHLVRRRGQEARLRCSPMKGHSHVYWYRQLPEEGLKFMVYLQKENIIDESGMPKERFSAEFPKEGPSILRIQQVVRGDSAAYFCASSQGQGNTDTQYFGPGTRLTVL.

This chain links TRBV6-5 with TRBJ1-2; D unresolved. The germline V and J ends were trimmed by 9 bases and 7 bases, with 15 bases remaining between them. CDR1 and CDR2 from the germline V gene are MNHEY and SVGAGI. This CDR3 region has 12 residues. The chain's CDR3 is CASHLLPPGYTF. For the CDR3, the DNA is TGTGCCAGTCATCTACTTCCCCCTGGCTACACCTTC.

This rearrangement joins TRBV7-2 to TRBJ2-7, with D possibly TRBD1 on 5 matching bases. CDR3 length: 15 amino acids. Trimming shortened V by 1 base and J by 6 bases, and 16 bases separated the two germline ends. Germline loops: CDR1 SGHTA, CDR2 FQGNSA. The CDR3, as DNA: TGTGCCAGCAGCTTAGAGTTGTTCAGGGTGGGCGAGCAGTACTTC. Its protein product is CASSLELFRVGEQYF. The full variable domain, in which reference TRBV7-2 and TRBJ2-7 provide the parts outside the CDR3, is GAGVSQSPSNKVTEKGKDVELRCDPISGHTALYWYRQSLGQGLEFLIYFQGNSAPDKSGLPSDRFSAERTGGSVSTLTIQRTQQEDSAVYLCASSLELFRVGEQYFGPGTRLTVT.

This rearrangement joins TRBV13 to TRBJ2-3, with 12 bases that match TRBD2. V shed 4 bases, J shed 1 base, and the junction held 6 bases outside the gene matches. Germline assignment: CDR1 PRHDT and CDR2 FYEKMQ (reference sequence). The CDR3 runs 17 residues. The CDR3 region is CASSSTSGGFGTDTQYF. The CDR3 nucleotides are TGTGCCAGCAGCTCGACTAGCGGGGGATTTGGCACAGATACGCAGTATTTT.

The V and J genes are TRBV11-2 and TRBJ1-1; 9 bases line up with TRBD1. Germline assignment: CDR1 SGHAT and CDR2 FQNNGV. J was trimmed by 5 bases and V by 5 bases; bases with no gene match: 6. The CDR3 extends over 14 amino acids. CDR3 sequence (DNA): TGTGCCAGCAGCATCAACAGGGGGCGTACTGAAGCTTTCTTT. The encoded protein is CASSINRGRTEAFF.

This clone appeared a few times. This chain joins TRBV18 and TRBJ1-5; D remains unclear. Deletions cut 3 bases from V and 7 bases from J, with 16 bases between. Germline loops: CDR1 KGHSH, CDR2 LQKENI. This CDR3 contains 15 residues. The CDR3 protein is CASSPFEGVGQPQHF. The CDR3 nucleotides read TGTGCCAGCTCACCTTTCGAGGGTGTGGGGCAGCCCCAGCATTTT.

The chain joins TRBV29-1 to TRBJ2-7; a possible D gene is TRBD1 (6 bases). Trimming removed 0 bases at V and 3 bases at J, with 9 bases between. The CDR3 sequence is 13 residues long. The germline gives CDR1 SQVTM, CDR2 ANQGSEA. The CDR3 protein is CSVEDLGGYEQYF. The DNA of the CDR3 is TGCAGCGTTGAAGATCTAGGGGGCTACGAGCAGTACTTC.

Comments on this clone: Within the sample, other DNA sequences also encode this same CDR3. The V and J genes are TRBV20-1 and TRBJ2-3, with D perhaps matching TRBD2 (6 bases). The ends were cut back, 3 bases at V and 1 base at J, with 11 bases in the middle. In germline, CDR1 is DFQATT, CDR2 SNEGSKA (reference sequence). The length of the CDR3 is 14 residues. The CDR3 bases are TGCAGTGCTAGTTCTCAGCGGGGCACAGATACGCAGTATTTT. As protein: CSASSQRGTDTQYF.

Only one count was recorded for this clone. The J gene is TRBJ2-5, the V gene TRBV5-5; 12 bases line up with TRBD2. The trim removed 6 bases at V and 2 bases at J, leaving 5 bases unmatched. The CDR3 is 15 amino acids. CDR1 SGHKS and CDR2 YYEKEE come from the germline V gene (reference sequence). CDR3 amino acids: CASNILAGGQETQYF. The CDR3 nucleotides are TGTGCCAGCAACATCCTAGCGGGGGGGCAAGAGACCCAGTACTTC.

V and J are TRBV5-5 and TRBJ2-1; the match to TRBD1 covers 7 bases. Germline V gene lookup returns CDR1 SGHKS and CDR2 YYEKEE (reference sequence). The V segment lost 4 bases and the J segment 8 bases; nucleotides outside the gene matches: 3. CDR3 size: 12 residues. DNA for the CDR3: TGTGCCAGCAGCCTTGACAGGGATGAGCAGTTCTTC. It encodes CASSLDRDEQFF. Complete variable domain (other parts from reference TRBV5-5 and TRBJ2-1): DAGVTQSPTHLIKTRGQQVTLRCSPISGHKSVSWYQQVLGQGPQFIFQYYEKEERGRGNFPDRFSARQFPNYSSELNVNALLLGDSALYLCASSLDRDEQFFGPGTRLTVL.